The 28 T cell receptor beta chains below were found in one sample sequenced in a study of low-dose radiotherapy and immunotherapy resistance in tumors. With TRAV- and TRBV-specific primers, first-strand cDNA was made, covering the alpha and beta chains. The authors amplified TCRs for approximately 18 PCR cycles with a constant-region primer and a V-primer adapter. TCRdb ran MiXCR on the reads and lists one entry per CDR3 protein. In the table there are about 11,000 distinct CDR3 sequences, 60% to 80% of which are singletons. The receptor set was obtained from a human donor with advanced metastatic prostate, ovarian, gallbladder or colorectal cancer (not recorded which). This table probably holds off-target reads from a library built for another chain.

The CDR3 DNA reads as TGCGCCAGCAGCTTGATCGGACAGGGGGCCTACGAGCAGTACTTC. Amino acids: CASSLIGQGAYEQYF. This chain joins TRBV5-1 and TRBJ2-7; 10 positions match TRBD1. The ends lost 1 base at V and 2 bases at J; junction bases unmatched: 3. The CDR3 is made up of 15 amino acids. Per germline, CDR1 SGHRS and CDR2 YFSETQ.

This chain joins TRBV18 and TRBJ2-3; tentatively, D is TRBD2 (5 bases). Trimming took 2 bases from V and 2 from J, leaving 14 bases between them. The V gene's germline CDR1 is KGHSH and CDR2 LQKENI. The CDR3 runs to 16 residues. CDR3 amino acids: CASSPKFEGPTDTQYF. The CDR3, as DNA: TGTGCCAGCTCACCAAAATTCGAGGGCCCCACAGATACGCAGTATTTT.

This clonotype was observed a few times. The genes are TRBV9 and TRBJ2-1; TRBD2 matches at 12 bases. With 4 bases clipped from V and 5 bases from J, the junction kept 16 bases outside the gene matches. In germline, CDR1 is SGDLS, CDR2 YYNGEE. The CDR3 spans 19 residues. The CDR3 nucleotides read TGTGCCAGCAGCCCCCGCCTCCTAGCGGGAGGGCTGGTGGACAATGAGCAGTTCTTC. As protein: CASSPRLLAGGLVDNEQFF.

This chain connects TRBV5-1 to TRBJ2-7, with 9 bases matching TRBD1. V shed 1 base and J 3 bases; nucleotides not matched to a gene: 5. The CDR3 consists of 15 residues. The germline V gene encodes CDR1 SGHRS and CDR2 YFSETQ. The DNA for the CDR3 is TGCGCCAGCAGCTTGTCTGGGACAGGGATCTACGAGCAGTACTTC. The encoded protein is CASSLSGTGIYEQYF.

In this sample, this clonotype turned up a few times. This chain uses TRBV4-2 with TRBJ2-6, with unresolved D. With 6 bases removed from V and 0 bases from J, the gap between germline ends came to 12 bases. The CDR3 is 16 residues long. In germline, CDR1 is LGHNA, CDR2 YNFKEQ. The CDR3 spells CASRESHGSGANVLTF. CDR3 bases: TGTGCCAGCAGGGAGTCCCATGGCTCTGGGGCCAACGTCCTGACTTTC.

This clonotype has just a few counts. The rearrangement joins TRBV7-2 to TRBJ1-5; a possible D gene is TRBD1 (6 bases). This CDR3 has 15 amino acids. Trimming stripped 1 base from V and 7 bases from J, with 14 bases between. CDR1 and CDR2 (germline): SGHTA, FQGNSA. This CDR3 reads CASSLEGGRRQPQHF. The CDR3 coding sequence is TGTGCCAGCAGCTTAGAAGGGGGTCGGCGGCAGCCCCAGCATTTT.

This clonotype was counted between two and nine times. The chain employs TRBV7-2 and TRBJ1-6, with D perhaps matching TRBD1 (6 bases). Germline V gives CDR1 SGHTA, CDR2 FQGNSA. V was trimmed by 5 bases and J by 3 bases, leaving 35 bases between them. The CDR3 totals 23 residues. The CDR3, as DNA: TGTGCCAGCAGCGGAGGGTGGGGCTGGGGGCGAGGTATCCTCCGCAACTATAATTCACCCCTCCACTTT. Translation gives CASSGGWGWGRGILRNYNSPLHF.

This clonotype was observed a handful of times. The chain joins TRBV21-1 to TRBJ2-7; the tabulated D call, TRBD1, remains unverified against the DNA. TRBV21-1 is a pseudogene locus. The CDR3 is made up of 17 amino acids. The CDR3 nucleotides are TGTGCCAGCAGCAACAATAGCTCGGGACAGGGTTCCTACGAGCAGTACTTC. Translated, it gives CASSNNSSGQGSYEQYF.

This clonotype was detected only a few times. The chain employs TRBV19 and TRBJ1-5; a weak D match, TRBD1 (5 bases). V was cut by 4 bases and J by 2 bases, with 9 bases left in between. CDR1 and CDR2 from the germline V gene are LNHDA and SQIVND (reference sequence). The CDR3 sequence is 14 residues long. The DNA for the CDR3 is TGTGCCAGTAGTAGTGGGGGGGGCAATCAGCCCCAGCATTTT. It yields the protein CASSSGGGNQPQHF.

V usage is TRBV6-5 and J usage is TRBJ2-3; 8 positions match TRBD1. CDR1 and CDR2 from the germline V gene are MNHEY and SVGAGI. Trimming at V came to 6 bases and at J to 0 bases, leaving 8 bases not matched to a gene. This CDR3 has 16 amino acids. CDR3 in amino acids: CASRYTGTGSTDTQYF. In DNA, the CDR3 is TGTGCCAGCAGGTATACCGGGACAGGCAGCACAGATACGCAGTATTTT.

The V call is TRBV29-1, the J call TRBJ2-3; no reliable D call. Trimming removed 6 bases from V and 4 bases from J, with 8 bases in between. This CDR3 has 11 amino acids. CDR1 and CDR2 (germline): SQVTM, ANQGSEA. In nucleotides, the CDR3 is TGCAGCGTGGTGGCCCCAGATACGCAGTATTTT. Residues: CSVVAPDTQYF.

This chain connects TRBV3-1 to TRBJ1-5, with D tentatively TRBD1 (5 bases). This CDR3 has 15 residues. Trimming shortened V by 0 bases and J by 7 bases, and 13 bases separated the two germline ends. The V gene's germline CDR1 is LGHDT and CDR2 YNNKEL (reference sequence). CDR3 in amino acids: CASSQDPWGVQPQHF. CDR3 DNA: TGTGCCAGCAGCCAAGATCCGTGGGGCGTACAGCCCCAGCATTTT.

This clonotype came up a few times. The chain joins TRBV7-3 to TRBJ2-7, with D perhaps matching TRBD1 (5 bases). CDR3 length: 14 residues. Trimming stripped 2 bases from V and 2 bases from J, with 10 bases between. From germline, CDR1 is SGHTA and CDR2 FQGTGA. This CDR3 is CASSLVRVPYEQYF. The CDR3 nucleotides read TGTGCCAGCAGCTTAGTCAGGGTCCCCTACGAGCAGTACTTC.

This clonotype is deemed medium-sized (0.01 to 0.1%). This chain links TRBV28 with TRBJ2-3, with 13 bases fitting TRBD2. The CDR3 loop spans 17 amino acids. The trim removed 8 bases at V and 2 bases at J, leaving 10 bases unmatched. Germline values: CDR1 MDHEN, CDR2 SYDVKM. Here the CDR3 reads CASYPLGLAGLTDTQYF. As DNA, the CDR3 is TGTGCCAGCTATCCATTGGGACTAGCGGGGCTCACAGATACGCAGTATTTT.

This sequence joins TRBV5-8 and TRBJ2-5; 9 nucleotides align to TRBD1. The CDR3 is made up of 14 amino acids. Germline V CDR1 and CDR2: SGHTS, YDEGEE. Trimming cost V 3 bases and J 5 bases; bases outside gene matches: 5. The CDR3 DNA reads TGTGCCAGCAGCTCCGGACAGGGGTTGGAGACCCAGTACTTC. Encoded protein: CASSSGQGLETQYF.

This CDR3 is CASSYSFERQLGELFF. CDR3 coding DNA: TGTGCCAGCAGTTATTCTTTCGAGCGACAACTCGGGGAGCTGTTTTTT. The V call is TRBV6-8, the J call TRBJ2-2, with D uncertain. The CDR3 extends over 16 amino acids. Germline V gene data show CDR1 as MNHGY and CDR2 as SAAAGT. V was pared by 3 bases and J by 7 bases, with 18 bases between.

V and J are TRBV5-6 and TRBJ1-3; D is undetermined. The V end was cut by 0 bases, the J end by 0 bases, with 7 bases between. There are 15 residues in the CDR3. The germline V gene encodes CDR1 SGHDT and CDR2 YYEEEE. In DNA, the CDR3 is TGTGCCAGCAGCTTGGGGCAGGTCTCTGGAAACACCATATATTTT. It codes for CASSLGQVSGNTIYF. The whole variable domain, filled in from reference TRBV5-6 and TRBJ1-3, reads DAGVTQSPTHLIKTRGQQVTLRCSPKSGHDTVSWYQQALGQGPQFIFQYYEEEERQRGNFPDRFSGHQFPNYSSELNVNALLLGDSALYLCASSLGQVSGNTIYFGEGSWLTVV.

The chain employs TRBV2 and TRBJ1-3, with D unclear. The CDR3 extends over 14 amino acids. V lost 4 bases and J lost 3, with 10 bases in between. CDR1 and CDR2 (germline): SNHLY, FYNNEI. Written as DNA, the CDR3 is TGTGCCAGCAGTGCTAGTGCTGGTGGAAACACCATATATTTT. This codes for CASSASAGGNTIYF.

This clonotype was seen a few times. The chain links TRBV5-3 to TRBJ1-4, with TRBD1 identical over 9 bases. TRBV5-3 is noted as an ORF with a role that remains uncertain. V trimming: 8 bases; J trimming: 11 bases; junction bases outside the gene matches: 13. CDR3 length: 14 amino acids. In DNA form, the CDR3 reads TGTGCCAGCAGTTCGGGACAGGGAGGTCACAAACTGTTTTTT. It translates to CASSSGQGGHKLFF.

The chain has TRBV28 and TRBJ2-7; D is ambiguous. CDR1 MDHEN and CDR2 SYDVKM come from the germline V gene. Trimming took 3 bases from V and 5 from J, leaving 2 bases between them. The CDR3 spans 10 residues. Written as DNA, the CDR3 is TGTGCCAGCAGTTTTAACGAGCAGTACTTC. Protein: CASSFNEQYF.

V is TRBV7-9 and J is TRBJ2-1; unclear D gene. Per the germline V gene, CDR1 is SEHNR and CDR2 is FQNEAQ (reference sequence). The CDR3 totals 15 residues. V was pared by 5 bases and J by 1 base, with 12 bases between. CDR3 sequence (DNA): TGTGCCAGCAGCCCACGAACAGAATCCTACAATGAGCAGTTCTTC. This gives the protein CASSPRTESYNEQFF. Together with reference TRBV7-9 and TRBJ2-1, the CDR3 gives the full variable domain: DTGVSQNPRHKITKRGQNVTFRCDPISEHNRLYWYRQTLGQGPEFLTYFQNEAQLEKSRLLSDRFSAERPKGSFSTLEIQRTEQGDSAMYLCASSPRTESYNEQFFGPGTRLTVL.

There are a few counts of this clonotype. V and J are TRBV11-2 and TRBJ2-7; TRBD2 is a possible D gene (5 bases). The CDR3 runs to 15 residues. V shed 6 bases and J shed 2 bases, with 17 bases lying between them. From germline, CDR1 is SGHAT and CDR2 FQNNGV. CDR3 DNA sequence: TGTGCCAGCAGTCCTCTGAGGGCTAGGCCCTACGAGCAGTACTTC. Protein product: CASSPLRARPYEQYF.

In its sample, this clonotype was seen a few times. The V gene is TRBV11-3, the J gene TRBJ1-4; no definite D call. V lost 5 bases, J lost 0 bases, and 16 bases lay in between. This CDR3 contains 17 residues. Germline-derived CDR1 and CDR2 are SGHNT and YENEEA. CDR3 region: CASSEGRNHATNEKLFF. The DNA for the CDR3 is TGTGCCAGCAGCGAAGGGCGGAACCATGCAACTAATGAAAAACTGTTTTTT.

This clonotype was seen only a few times. This CDR3 reads CASLDRVVTEAFF. As DNA, the CDR3 is TGTGCCAGTCTGGACAGGGTGGTCACTGAAGCTTTCTTT. The chain joins TRBV28 to TRBJ1-1, with 8 bases aligning to TRBD1. From germline, CDR1 is MDHEN and CDR2 SYDVKM. The CDR3 runs to 13 residues. V dropped 9 bases and J dropped 4; count of bases not matched to a gene: 7.

V and J are TRBV28 and TRBJ1-1; D is ambiguous. Trimming pared 2 bases from V and 0 bases from J, leaving 16 bases between. Germline CDR1 reads MDHEN; CDR2 reads SYDVKM. This CDR3 spans 17 amino acids. CDR3 sequence reads: CASSLISLWELNTEAFF. DNA of the CDR3: TGTGCCAGCAGTTTAATCTCCCTCTGGGAACTGAACACTGAAGCTTTCTTT.

The chain is built from TRBV11-2 and TRBJ2-7; 8 bases fit TRBD1. V shed 4 bases, J shed 7 bases, and the junction held 18 bases outside the gene matches. Germline V gene lookup returns CDR1 SGHAT and CDR2 FQNNGV. There are 17 residues in the CDR3. DNA for the CDR3: TGTGCCAGCAGCTCTATTCGAGGGACAGGACCCTTCGGGGAGCAGTACTTC. Translating gives CASSSIRGTGPFGEQYF. The whole variable domain, remainder taken from reference TRBV11-2 and TRBJ2-7, is EAGVAQSPRYKIIEKRQSVAFWCNPISGHATLYWYQQILGQGPKLLIQFQNNGVVDDSQLPKDRFSAERLKGVDSTLKIQPAKLEDSAVYLCASSSIRGTGPFGEQYFGPGTRLTVT.

V is TRBV7-9 and J is TRBJ2-7, with 8 nucleotides matching TRBD1. Losses at the gene ends were 1 base for V and 3 bases for J; bases not matched to a gene: 5. This CDR3 has 15 amino acids. CDR1 is SEHNR, CDR2 FQNEAQ, per germline (reference sequence). The CDR3 loop reads CASSLGDRIGYEQYF. The DNA of the CDR3 is TGTGCCAGCAGCTTAGGGGACAGGATTGGCTACGAGCAGTACTTC.

This clonotype was recorded a few times. The V and J genes are TRBV2 and TRBJ2-1; perhaps TRBD1 as D (6 bases). The CDR3 runs 12 residues. Germline V gives CDR1 SNHLY, CDR2 FYNNEI. The germline V and J ends were trimmed by 10 bases and 6 bases, with 13 bases remaining between them. CDR3 DNA sequence: TGTGCCACCCAACAGGGTGGCAATGAGCAGTTCTTC. Amino acid sequence: CATQQGGNEQFF. Together with reference TRBV2 and TRBJ2-1, the CDR3 gives the full variable domain: EPEVTQTPSHQVTQMGQEVILRCVPISNHLYFYWYRQILGQKVEFLVSFYNNEISEKSEIFDDQFSVERPDGSNFTLKIRSTKLEDSAMYFCATQQGGNEQFFGPGTRLTVL.